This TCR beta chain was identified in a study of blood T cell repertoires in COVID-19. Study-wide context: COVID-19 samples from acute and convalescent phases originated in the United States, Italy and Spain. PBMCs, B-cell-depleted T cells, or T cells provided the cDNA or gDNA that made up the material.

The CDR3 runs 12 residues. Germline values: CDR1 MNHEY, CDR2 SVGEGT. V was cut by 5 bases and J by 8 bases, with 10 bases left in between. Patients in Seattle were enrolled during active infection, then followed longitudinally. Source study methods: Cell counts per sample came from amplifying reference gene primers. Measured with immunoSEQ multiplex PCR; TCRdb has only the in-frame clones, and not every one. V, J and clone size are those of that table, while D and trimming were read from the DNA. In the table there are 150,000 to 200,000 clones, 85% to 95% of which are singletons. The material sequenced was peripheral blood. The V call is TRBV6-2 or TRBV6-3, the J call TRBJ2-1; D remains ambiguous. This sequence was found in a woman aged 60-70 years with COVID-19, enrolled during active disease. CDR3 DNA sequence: TGTGCCAGCAGTCAATCGGCGGATGAGCAGTTCTTC. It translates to CASSQSADEQFF.